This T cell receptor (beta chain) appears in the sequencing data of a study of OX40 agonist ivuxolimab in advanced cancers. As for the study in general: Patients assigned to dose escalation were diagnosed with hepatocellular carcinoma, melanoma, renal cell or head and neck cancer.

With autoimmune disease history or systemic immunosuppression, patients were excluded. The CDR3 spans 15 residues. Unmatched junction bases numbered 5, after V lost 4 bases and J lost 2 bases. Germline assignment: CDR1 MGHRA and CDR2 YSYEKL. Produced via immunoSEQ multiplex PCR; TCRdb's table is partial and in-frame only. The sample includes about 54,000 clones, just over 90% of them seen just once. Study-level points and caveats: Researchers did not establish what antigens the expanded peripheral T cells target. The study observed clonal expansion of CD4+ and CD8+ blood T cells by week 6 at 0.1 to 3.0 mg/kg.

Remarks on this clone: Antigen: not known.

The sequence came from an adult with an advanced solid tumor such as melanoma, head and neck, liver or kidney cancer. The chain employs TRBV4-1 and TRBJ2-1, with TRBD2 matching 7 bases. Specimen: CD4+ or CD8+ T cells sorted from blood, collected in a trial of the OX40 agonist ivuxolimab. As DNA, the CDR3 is TGCGCCAGCAGCCCGCCTAGCGGAACCTACAATGAGCAGTTCTTC. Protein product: CASSPPSGTYNEQFF.